This T cell receptor (beta chain) comes out of a study of human T cells and chemical hapten exposure. Study-level information: Small pooled library volume differences mainly caused per-sample TCR yield variation.

The sample holds a few counts of this clonotype. The antigen is unknown. From whole blood left unfractionated, total RNA was extracted. The study's library attached unique molecular identifiers to single cDNA molecules. Methods used by the authors: Sample-level TCR yields exhibited a median of around 93,000, with a range of about 20,000 to 700,000. TCRdb passed the 5' RACE reads through MiXCR, listing each CDR3 protein once. The V and J calls were determined by TCRdb, not by the authors. The sample consists of 65,000 to 95,000 distinct CDR3 sequences, roughly 7.7% of them appearing once. General observations from the study: Counts of TCRs above 1 in 1000 frequency stayed unchanged with DPC sensitization.

Per the germline V gene, CDR1 is SQVTM and CDR2 is ANQGSEA. The V end lost 1 base, the J end lost 2 bases, and 9 bases lay between the germline ends. The length of the CDR3 is 13 residues. V and J are TRBV29-1 and TRBJ2-7, with no clear D. This TCR came from a male donor in good health. In nucleotides, the CDR3 is TGCAGCGTTGAAGGAACGTCTCCCTACGAGCAGTACTTC. Protein: CSVEGTSPYEQYF.